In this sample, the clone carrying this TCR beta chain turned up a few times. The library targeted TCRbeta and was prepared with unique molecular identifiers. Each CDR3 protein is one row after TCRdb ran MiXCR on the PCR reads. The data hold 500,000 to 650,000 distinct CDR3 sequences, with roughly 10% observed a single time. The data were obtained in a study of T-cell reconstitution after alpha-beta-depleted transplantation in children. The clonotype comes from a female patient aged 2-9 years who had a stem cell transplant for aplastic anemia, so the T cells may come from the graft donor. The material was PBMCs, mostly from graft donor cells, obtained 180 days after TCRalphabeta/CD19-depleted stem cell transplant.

CDR3 sequence (DNA): TGCAGTGCTAGCTCCGAAATTGGCCCCTACGAGCAGTACGTC. Its translation: CSASSEIGPYEQYV. V usage is TRBV20-1 and J usage is TRBJ2-7; unclear D gene. With 3 bases removed from V and 2 bases from J, the gap between germline ends came to 14 bases. The germline V gene has CDR1 DFQATT and CDR2 SNEGSKA (reference sequence). This CDR3 is built from 14 residues.